These T cell receptor beta chains were read from a single sample in a study of persistence of HIV-infected CD4 T cells. These receptors have no known antigen. Only in-frame clones appear in the TCRdb table, and some are missing; sequencing was by immunoSEQ multiplex PCR. The sample lists 40,000 to 55,000 clones, around 90% occurring once. The material sequenced was CD4+ T cells sorted from PBMCs after approximately 19-hour stimulation, taken from a patient who received antiretroviral therapy. Receptors originate from an adult woman with HIV who was CMV-seropositive. CDR3s include the opening cysteine and the closing phenylalanine or tryptophan. The D gene is left open where the match is weak. Part of the rows lack a size; the others show once, few, many or a class for expanded clones.

D gene	V gene	clone size	J gene	CDR3 length	CDR3 DNA	CDR3 protein
-	TRBV19	few	TRBJ1-2	12	TGTGCCAGTAGTATTTCGGTCTATGGCTACACCTTC	CASSISVYGYTF
-	TRBV7-2	-	TRBJ1-5	13	TGTGCCAGCAGCTTAGTTAGGGATCAGCCCCAGCATTTT	CASSLVRDQPQHF
TRBD2	TRBV9	-	TRBJ2-1	19	TGTGCCAGCAGCCCTCGTGGGCGGTCTGGGCGGGAGTCCTACAATGAGCAGTTCTTC	CASSPRGRSGRESYNEQFF
-	TRBV2	few	TRBJ1-5	14	TGTGCCAGCAGTGAACTGGGGGGCAATCAGCCCCAGCATTTT	CASSELGGNQPQHF
-	TRBV30	-	TRBJ1-1	15	TGTGCCTGGAGTGTAATAGGGACACGGAACACTGAAGCTTTCTTT	CAWSVIGTRNTEAFF
TRBD1	TRBV5-1	-	TRBJ1-4	12	TGCGCCAGGCCGGGACAGGGTGAAAAACTGTTTTTT	CARPGQGEKLFF
-	TRBV7-8	-	TRBJ2-2	14	TGTGCCAGCAGCCTAAGAGGGGGAACCGGGGAGCTGTTTTTT	CASSLRGGTGELFF
-	TRBV5-1	-	TRBJ2-7	13	TGCGCCAGCAGCCTTGTGTACGGCTACGAGCAGTACTTC	CASSLVYGYEQYF
TRBD1	TRBV5-1	-	TRBJ1-2	17	TGCGCCAGCAGCTTGGAGGGGACAGGCCGCGATAACTATGGCTACACCTTC	CASSLEGTGRDNYGYTF
-	TRBV23-1	-	TRBJ2-3	15	TGCGCCAGCAGTCACCGGGACCCACCTCGGGATACGCAGTATTTT	CASSHRDPPRDTQYF
TRBD1	TRBV15	once	TRBJ1-1	14	TGTGCCACCGATGTCGGGACAGGGGGCACTGAAGCTTTCTTT	CATDVGTGGTEAFF
TRBD2	TRBV6-5	-	TRBJ2-3	15	TGTGCCAGCAGTTACTGGGGAGGGAGAACAGATACGCAGTATTTT	CASSYWGGRTDTQYF
TRBD1	TRBV2	once	TRBJ2-3	14	TGTGCCAGCACCGGGACAGTGAACACAGATACGCAGTATTTT	CASTGTVNTDTQYF
-	TRBV7-2	-	TRBJ1-1	13	TGTGCCAGCAGCTTCTACCCCTTTACTGAAGCTTTCTTT	CASSFYPFTEAFF
-	TRBV7-9	-	TRBJ1-1	14	TGTGCCAGCAGCCTCGAAGGGGCCGGGGATGAAGCTTTCTTT	CASSLEGAGDEAFF
-	TRBV12-3/TRBV12-4	-	TRBJ2-2	12	TGTGCCAGCAGTTTACAGGGCGGGGAGCTGTTTTTT	CASSLQGGELFF
-	TRBV15	-	TRBJ1-1	13	TGTGCCACCAGCAGAAAGGGGAACACTGAAGCTTTCTTT	CATSRKGNTEAFF
-	TRBV27	-	TRBJ1-5	14	TGTGCCAGCAGCACCAGAAATAAAGGTCAGCCCCAGCATTTT	CASSTRNKGQPQHF
-	TRBV7-3	-	TRBJ2-3	15	TGTGCCAGCAGCCAGGGTAGCGGCACCACAGATACGCAGTATTTT	CASSQGSGTTDTQYF
TRBD1	TRBV6-2/TRBV6-3	-	TRBJ1-2	14	TGTGCCAGCAGCCGGGGACAGGGAAACTATGGCTACACCTTC	CASSRGQGNYGYTF
TRBD1	TRBV2	-	TRBJ1-4	17	TGTGCCAGCACTTTCGGATCGGGACAGGGTGGTAATGAAAAACTGTTTTTT	CASTFGSGQGGNEKLFF
TRBD2	TRBV6-4	-	TRBJ2-3	16	TGTGCCAGCAGCGCCACTAGCGGGGGCCCCACAGATACGCAGTATTTT	CASSATSGGPTDTQYF
-	TRBV23-1	-	TRBJ2-4	15	TGCGCCAGCAGTCCCAGGGGTTTGACCAAAAACATTCAGTACTTC	CASSPRGLTKNIQYF
TRBD1	TRBV29-1	-	TRBJ1-4	13	TGCAGCGTTCCGGACAGGGGGAATGAAAAACTGTTTTTT	CSVPDRGNEKLFF